This is a list of T cell receptor beta chains from one sample in a study of regulatory T cells in long-lasting Graves disease. TCRdb recomputed calls from the multiplex PCR reads with MiXCR, one row per CDR3 protein. Of about 540,000 distinct CDR3 sequences in the sample, approximately 15% are singletons; the top ten hold about 10%. This same sample was also part of a study on T cells in Graves' hyperthyroidism and ophthalmopathy.

Material: peripheral blood mononuclear cells (PBMCs), obtained at new diagnosis, from a patient treated with antithyroid drugs. The receptor source for this set is a man under 40 with Graves disease. Both conserved end residues are part of each CDR3. Fields, in order: D gene, J gene, V gene, CDR3 protein. A D gene is named only where the DNA matches it firmly.

D gene: -
J gene: TRBJ1-1
V gene: TRBV11-3
CDR3 protein: CASSSEPNTEAFF

D gene: -
J gene: TRBJ2-1
V gene: TRBV27
CDR3 protein: CASSFPANRDEQFF

D gene: -
J gene: TRBJ2-1
V gene: TRBV2
CDR3 protein: CASSVDNEQFF

D gene: -
J gene: TRBJ1-4
V gene: TRBV10-3
CDR3 protein: CAISPLQATNEKLFF

D gene: -
J gene: TRBJ2-3
V gene: TRBV29-1
CDR3 protein: CSVEEVPSTDTQYF

D gene: TRBD2
J gene: TRBJ2-5
V gene: TRBV7-8
CDR3 protein: CASSSPSGLDWETQYF

D gene: TRBD2
J gene: TRBJ2-1
V gene: TRBV7-6
CDR3 protein: CASSLQAGVRNEQFF

D gene: TRBD2
J gene: TRBJ2-5
V gene: TRBV2
CDR3 protein: CASSGTGGKETQYF

D gene: TRBD1
J gene: TRBJ1-1
V gene: TRBV5-1
CDR3 protein: CASSGGDRVIRLNTEAFF

D gene: TRBD2
J gene: TRBJ2-3
V gene: TRBV25-1
CDR3 protein: CARLAATDTQYF

D gene: TRBD2
J gene: TRBJ2-7
V gene: TRBV12-3/TRBV12-4
CDR3 protein: CASTSSSGNSYEQYF

D gene: TRBD2
J gene: TRBJ2-7
V gene: TRBV7-8
CDR3 protein: CREGLVSYEQYF

D gene: TRBD2
J gene: TRBJ2-5
V gene: TRBV20-1
CDR3 protein: CSARESLAEETQYF

D gene: TRBD2
J gene: TRBJ2-5
V gene: TRBV7-8
CDR3 protein: CASSPPGLAGGSETQYF

D gene: -
J gene: TRBJ1-5
V gene: TRBV29-1
CDR3 protein: CSVGGGYYNQPQHF

D gene: -
J gene: TRBJ1-5
V gene: TRBV29-1
CDR3 protein: CSVGAGDQPQHF

D gene: TRBD1
J gene: TRBJ1-2
V gene: TRBV29-1
CDR3 protein: CSVSRDRAAYGYTF

D gene: -
J gene: TRBJ1-1
V gene: TRBV20-1
CDR3 protein: CSARYRGAGRDQREAFF

D gene: -
J gene: TRBJ1-5
V gene: TRBV27
CDR3 protein: CASSLKGKWGANRPQHF

D gene: -
J gene: TRBJ2-1
V gene: TRBV19
CDR3 protein: CASSLGIRAYEQFF

D gene: TRBD1
J gene: TRBJ2-7
V gene: TRBV28
CDR3 protein: CASSFETGGGEQYF

D gene: -
J gene: TRBJ1-1
V gene: TRBV2
CDR3 protein: CARWGTANTEAFF

D gene: -
J gene: TRBJ1-1
V gene: TRBV29-1
CDR3 protein: CSVDGGLPTEAFF

D gene: TRBD1
J gene: TRBJ2-1
V gene: TRBV5-1
CDR3 protein: CASSLSGQGYEQFF

D gene: -
J gene: TRBJ1-1
V gene: TRBV29-1
CDR3 protein: CSVSKATGNTEAFF

D gene: -
J gene: TRBJ2-7
V gene: TRBV12-3/TRBV12-4
CDR3 protein: CASSLVRWHEQYF

D gene: -
J gene: TRBJ1-4
V gene: TRBV20-1
CDR3 protein: CSAAKPTGFYNEKLFF

D gene: -
J gene: TRBJ2-2
V gene: TRBV6-1
CDR3 protein: CASSEQWRAGELFF

D gene: -
J gene: TRBJ2-7
V gene: TRBV5-1
CDR3 protein: CASSLEAGGDEQYF

D gene: TRBD1
J gene: TRBJ2-5
V gene: TRBV27
CDR3 protein: CASPDRGQETQYF

D gene: TRBD2
J gene: TRBJ2-2
V gene: TRBV6-1
CDR3 protein: CASRLTSGSYTGELFF

D gene: -
J gene: TRBJ2-2
V gene: TRBV11-3
CDR3 protein: CASSSDSTGELFF

D gene: TRBD2
J gene: TRBJ2-5
V gene: TRBV28
CDR3 protein: CASSLPSGRAGWETQYF

D gene: TRBD2
J gene: TRBJ2-2
V gene: TRBV7-9
CDR3 protein: CASSELADTGELFF

D gene: -
J gene: TRBJ1-4
V gene: TRBV6-2/TRBV6-3
CDR3 protein: CASSPPGLNEKLFF